The 21 T cell receptor beta chains below all came from one sample that was sequenced in a study of blood T cells in healthy people across ages. Primed by a sample-barcoded 5' primer and a J-beta primer mix, a second PCR proceeded for roughly 7 to 11 cycles. TCRdb processed the 5' RACE reads anew with MiXCR; each CDR3 protein has one entry. Of about 1.4 million distinct CDR3 sequences in the sample, approximately 59% were seen once. Sequenced: blood. The receptors here all came from a man younger than 30 in good health.

The rearrangement uses TRBV9 and TRBJ2-1, with D unclear. V lost 3 bases to trimming and J lost 6 bases, with 16 bases between them. This CDR3 spans 15 amino acids. Germline V lookup: CDR1 SGDLS, CDR2 YYNGEE. CDR3 sequence (DNA): TGTGCCAGCAGCGACCGCACCAGACTGTTCAATGAGCAGTTCTTC. This translates into CASSDRTRLFNEQFF.

The J gene is TRBJ2-7, the V gene TRBV27, with TRBD2 as a possible D gene (6 bases). The CDR3 covers 15 residues. The V end was cut by 3 bases, the J end by 7 bases, with 19 bases between. Germline loops: CDR1 MNHEY, CDR2 SMNVEV (reference sequence). In DNA form, the CDR3 reads TGTGCCAGCAGTTTGGGGGGTGTCTCCTACAATGAGCAGTACTTC. Amino acid sequence: CASSLGGVSYNEQYF.

This chain links TRBV12-3 or TRBV12-4 with TRBJ2-1; TRBD2 matches at 11 bases. V was pared by 8 bases and J by 5 bases, with 5 bases of the junction left unmatched. There are 14 residues in the CDR3. The CDR3 is CASQTSGIHNEQFF. CDR3 bases: TGTGCCAGCCAGACTAGCGGGATACACAATGAGCAGTTCTTC.

The rearrangement joins TRBV11-3 to TRBJ2-1; D gene ambiguous. The CDR3 has 15 amino acids. Germline loops: CDR1 SGHNT, CDR2 YENEEA. With 3 bases removed from V and 5 bases from J, the gap between germline ends came to 14 bases. CDR3 residues: CASSLGSFSHNEQFF. The CDR3 bases are TGTGCCAGCAGCTTGGGCTCTTTTAGCCACAATGAGCAGTTCTTC.

This clonotype has just one count. The gene calls are TRBV4-1 and TRBJ1-5; the D gene is possibly TRBD1 (5 bases). V gave up 1 base and J gave up 0 bases, with 19 bases separating them. CDR1 is MGHRA, CDR2 YSYEKL, per germline. This CDR3 is built from 19 residues. CDR3 coding DNA: TGCGCCAGCAGCCAAGGTTTCTATAAACAGGATAATAGCAATCAGCCCCAGCATTTT. Translation gives CASSQGFYKQDNSNQPQHF.

This clonotype was seen once. The rearrangement links TRBV10-2 to TRBJ2-4; D not certain. Germline V lookup: CDR1 WSHSY, CDR2 SAAADI. This CDR3 spans 11 amino acids. Trimming stripped 3 bases from V and 14 bases from J, with 11 bases between. The chain's CDR3 is CASSDRRDEYF. CDR3 sequence (DNA): TGCGCCAGCAGTGATAGAAGGGATGAGTACTTC.

This clonotype appeared a few times. The rearrangement uses TRBV20-1 and TRBJ2-1; 14 bases are a match to TRBD2. The CDR3 is 15 residues long. Looked up from germline, CDR1 is DFQATT and CDR2 is SNEGSKA (reference sequence). With V trimmed by 5 bases and J by 4 bases, 4 bases remained unmatched. The CDR3 region has the DNA TGCAGTGCTCCGGGACTAGCGGGAGCTTACAATGAGCAGTTCTTC. It is translated as CSAPGLAGAYNEQFF.

This clonotype was observed a handful of times. This chain links TRBV4-1 with TRBJ2-1; D might be TRBD2 (5 bases). The V gene lost 0 bases and the J gene lost 1 base, with 10 bases spanning the gap. This CDR3 comprises 16 residues. In germline, CDR1 is MGHRA, CDR2 YSYEKL. The CDR3 is CASSQDWRASYNEQFF. CDR3 nucleotides: TGCGCCAGCAGCCAAGATTGGCGGGCGTCCTACAATGAGCAGTTCTTC.

The gene calls are TRBV11-1 and TRBJ2-3; TRBD2 aligns across 8 bases. This CDR3 spans 22 amino acids. Per the germline V gene, CDR1 is SGHAT and CDR2 is FQDESV (reference sequence). After removal of 5 bases from V and 0 bases from J, the junction contained 25 bases not matched to a gene. The CDR3 protein is CASSPPGSEDGRADSSTDTQYF. CDR3 DNA: TGTGCCAGCAGCCCCCCCGGTAGTGAGGACGGGAGGGCCGACTCGAGCACAGATACGCAGTATTTT.

This clonotype was picked up a small number of times. This chain joins TRBV29-1 and TRBJ2-7; the D gene could be TRBD1 or TRBD2 (5 bases each). The CDR3 spans 13 residues. Germline V CDR1 and CDR2: SQVTM, ANQGSEA. The V gene lost 6 bases and the J gene lost 3 bases, with 15 bases spanning the gap. The CDR3 bases are TGCAGCGTCGCGAGGGGTACGGGCTACGAGCAGTACTTC. This sequence encodes CSVARGTGYEQYF.

The chain couples TRBV7-6 to TRBJ2-4; 8 nucleotides agree with TRBD2. TRBJ2-7 explains the end of the DNA better; the J call may be wrong. CDR3 length: 18 amino acids. Germline V gene sequence: CDR1 SGHVS, CDR2 FNYEAQ. CDR3 protein: CASSLITAGVLAPYEQYF. The CDR3, as DNA: TGTGCCAGCAGCTTGATAACAGCGGGAGTACTCGCGCCTTACGAGCAGTACTTC.

This clonotype was counted only a few times. This sequence joins TRBV4-1 and TRBJ2-3, with D possibly matching TRBD1 (5 bases). The V end was cut by 1 base, the J end by 6 bases, with 11 bases between. CDR1 is MGHRA and CDR2 is YSYEKL in the germline V gene. This CDR3 comprises 14 residues. The CDR3 is CASSQGGQADTQYF. The CDR3 coding sequence is TGCGCCAGCAGCCAAGGGGGCCAAGCGGATACGCAGTATTTT.

This chain links TRBV18 with TRBJ1-2; tentative D call: TRBD1 (5 bases). Trimming took off 3 bases at V and 2 bases at J, with 13 bases between the two ends. CDR1 and CDR2 (germline): KGHSH, LQKENI. The CDR3 length is 15 residues. For the CDR3, the DNA is TGTGCCAGCTCACCCACGGGGACCGGGAACTATGGCTACACCTTC. Translating it yields CASSPTGTGNYGYTF.

Remarks on this clonotype: A much larger clonotype is one base distant, so this may be a read error. The genes are TRBV27 and TRBJ2-5; either TRBD1 or TRBD2 may supply D (5 bases each). Trimming shortened V by 3 bases and J by 11 bases, and 25 bases separated the two germline ends. CDR1 and CDR2 from the germline V gene are MNHEY and SMNVEV (reference sequence). CDR3 size: 16 residues. This chain's CDR3 is CASSFGTNLHRNEQYF. The CDR3 DNA sequence: TGTGCCAGCAGTTTCGGGACCAACCTACATAGGAATGAGCAGTACTTC.

In regard to this clonotype: One end of the junction is discordant with germline, which a read error may explain. The chain recombines TRBV6-5 with TRBJ1-2; D possibly corresponds to TRBD1 (5 bases). The CDR3 is made up of 15 amino acids. Germline values: CDR1 MNHEY, CDR2 SVGAGI. The CDR3 DNA reads TGTGCCAGCAGTTACTCGGGACGGTTTAACTATGGCTTCACCTTC. Protein: CASSYSGRFNYGFTF.

The V and J genes are TRBV27 and TRBJ2-7; 10 bases line up with TRBD1. V shed 1 base and J 2 bases; nucleotides not matched to a gene: 2. Germline V lookup: CDR1 MNHEY, CDR2 SMNVEV (reference sequence). This CDR3 has 15 amino acids. CDR3 protein: CASSLWDRGAYEQYF. In nucleotides, the CDR3 is TGTGCCAGCAGTTTATGGGACAGGGGTGCCTACGAGCAGTACTTC.

The chain recombines TRBV7-9 with TRBJ2-7, with D perhaps matching TRBD2 (6 bases). Trimming cost V 2 bases and J 6 bases, with 20 bases left between them. The CDR3 runs 16 residues. Germline V CDR1 and CDR2: SEHNR, FQNEAQ (reference sequence). CDR3 loop: CASSLIGGPPAGEQYF. Written as DNA, the CDR3 is TGTGCCAGCAGCTTAATCGGAGGGCCCCCCGCGGGCGAGCAGTACTTC.

V and J are TRBV4-2 and TRBJ1-4; D is undetermined. The CDR3 is 16 amino acids. Germline V lookup: CDR1 LGHNA, CDR2 YNFKEQ. Deletions cut 1 base from V and 5 bases from J, with 14 bases between. CDR3 in amino acids: CASSQVATDENEKLFF. CDR3 bases: TGTGCCAGCAGCCAAGTTGCTACAGATGAAAATGAAAAACTGTTTTTT.

The DNA of the CDR3 is TGCAGTGCTGATGGGGTGTGGACAGCCAACTATGGCTACACCTTC. Its protein is CSADGVWTANYGYTF. The rearrangement uses TRBV20-1 and TRBJ1-2, with a possible D match to TRBD1 (6 bases). From germline, CDR1 is DFQATT and CDR2 SNEGSKA (reference sequence). Trimming left V 5 bases short and J 2 bases short, with 18 bases between. This CDR3 has 15 amino acids.

The chain joins TRBV5-1 to TRBJ2-5; 9 bases match TRBD1. Matching the DNA end better, TRBJ2-7 makes the J call doubtful. Germline V gives CDR1 SGHRS, CDR2 YFSETQ. There are 15 residues in the CDR3. CDR3 nucleotide sequence: TGCGCCAGCAACTTTGGGGACAGGGCAATCCACGAGCAGTACTTC. Protein: CASNFGDRAIHEQYF.

The chain joins TRBV10-3 to TRBJ2-7; 8 nucleotides agree with TRBD2. The CDR3 totals 15 residues. Germline assignment: CDR1 ENHRY and CDR2 SYGVKD. J gave up 2 bases and V 6 bases, and 9 bases lay outside the gene matches. Written as DNA, the CDR3 is TGTGCCATCAGGGATAGCGGGAACGATCCCTACGAGCAGTACTTC. It codes for CAIRDSGNDPYEQYF.